The 32 T cell receptor beta chains below were found in one sample sequenced in a study of cytotoxic CD8 clonotypes in ibrutinib-treated CLL (dated by TCRdb to the early 2020s). The receptor library was made with the immunoSEQ multiplex PCR assay. Not all clones reach the TCRdb copy of this immuneACCESS table, which keeps in-frame sequences only. Checked studies attribute under half of the gap to unresolved V genes and leave the rest unexplained. This sample is represented by roughly 50,000 clones; roughly 57% of them were singletons. Of the sample, 25% to 30% falls within the top ten clones. Interpreted using the paper, the time point label stands for: approximately 25 months on ibrutinib. The starting material was PBMCs, obtained after 24 months of ibrutinib treatment. These receptors were collected from a human donor with chronic lymphocytic leukemia.

This clone has ten or more counts. V gene TRBV12-5 combines with J gene TRBJ2-2; 9 bases are shared with TRBD1. The V segment lost 4 bases and the J segment 6 bases; nucleotides outside the gene matches: 12. The CDR3 runs to 17 residues. CDR1 and CDR2 from the germline V gene are LGHNT and FRNRAP. In DNA, the CDR3 is TGTGCTAGTGGTTCCACCACCGGGACAGGGACCCCCGGGGAGCTGTTTTTT. As protein: CASGSTTGTGTPGELFF.

A few counts support this clone. The rearrangement uses TRBV5-1 and TRBJ2-7, with 10 bases matching TRBD2. Trimming at V came to 0 bases and at J to 4 bases, leaving 7 bases not matched to a gene. This CDR3 contains 16 residues. CDR1 is SGHRS, CDR2 YFSETQ, per germline. CDR3 protein: CASSLDVSGGQYEQYF. The CDR3 DNA is TGCGCCAGCAGCTTGGACGTTAGCGGGGGGCAATACGAGCAGTACTTC. Drawing the rest from reference TRBV5-1 and TRBJ2-7, the complete variable domain is KAGVTQTPRYLIKTRGQQVTLSCSPISGHRSVSWYQQTPGQGLQFLFEYFSETQRNKGNFPGRFSGRQFSNSRSEMNVSTLELGDSALYLCASSLDVSGGQYEQYFGPGTRLTVT.

The CDR3 spells CASSSPGGGNEKLFF. The CDR3 DNA reads TGTGCCAGCAGCTCTCCAGGGGGTGGGAATGAAAAACTGTTTTTT. This sequence joins TRBV7-9 and TRBJ1-4, with 7 bases matching TRBD1. J lost 5 bases, V lost 4 bases, and 7 bases had no gene match. Germline V gene sequence: CDR1 SEHNR, CDR2 FQNEAQ (reference sequence). The CDR3 is 15 residues long.

The rearrangement links TRBV20-1 to TRBJ2-7; 8 nucleotides match TRBD1. Germline loops: CDR1 DFQATT, CDR2 SNEGSKA (reference sequence). V lost 5 bases, J lost 6 bases, and 3 bases stayed unmatched. The CDR3 length is 11 residues. The CDR3 nucleotides are TGCAGTGCTCGGACAGGGCTCGAGCAGTACTTC. It translates to CSARTGLEQYF.

CDR3 region: CASSVEGQINTEAFF. The DNA for the CDR3 is TGTGCCAGCAGCGTCGAGGGACAGATAAACACTGAAGCTTTCTTT. The gene calls are TRBV5-4 and TRBJ1-1; 7 bases line up with TRBD1. The trim removed 4 bases at V and 2 bases at J, leaving 8 bases unmatched. The CDR3 totals 15 residues. From germline, CDR1 is SGHNT and CDR2 YYREEE (reference sequence).

This chain joins TRBV6-6 and TRBJ1-2, with D possibly TRBD1 on 6 matching bases. This CDR3 region has 15 residues. Germline CDR1 MNHNY, CDR2 SVGAGI (reference sequence). V was clipped by 8 bases and J by 5 bases, with 21 bases between them. This chain's CDR3 is CASLRRLGQPYGYTF. The CDR3 nucleotides read TGTGCCAGCCTCCGGCGCCTTGGACAGCCGTATGGCTACACCTTC.

The chain is built from TRBV9 and TRBJ2-1; perhaps TRBD2 as D (7 bases). V shed 0 bases and J shed 2 bases, with 15 bases lying between them. CDR3 size: 17 residues. In germline, CDR1 is SGDLS, CDR2 YYNGEE. As DNA, the CDR3 is TGTGCCAGCAGCGTAGCTGGGGGGGCCTTAACCTACAATGAGCAGTTCTTC. The encoded protein is CASSVAGGALTYNEQFF.

V and J are TRBV29-1 and TRBJ2-5; TRBD1 matches at 7 bases. Germline V gene lookup returns CDR1 SQVTM and CDR2 ANQGSEA. This CDR3 has 13 amino acids. Unmatched junction bases numbered 8, after V lost 5 bases and J lost 5 bases. For the CDR3, the DNA is TGCAGCGTTCGAAGGGGGCCGGGGGAGACCCAGTACTTC. This translates into CSVRRGPGETQYF.

This clone was seen a single time. CDR3 sequence: CASSSPGQGYEQYF. CDR3 in DNA: TGTGCCAGCAGCTCGCCGGGACAGGGATACGAGCAGTACTTC. The chain combines TRBV5-4 with TRBJ2-7, with 9 nucleotides matching TRBD1. Germline V lookup: CDR1 SGHNT, CDR2 YYREEE (reference sequence). This CDR3 has 14 amino acids. After removal of 3 bases from V and 4 bases from J, the junction contained 5 bases not matched to a gene. Looking up the rest from reference TRBV5-4 and TRBJ2-7 gives the full variable domain: ETGVTQSPTHLIKTRGQQVTLRCSSQSGHNTVSWYQQALGQGPQFIFQYYREEENGRGNFPPRFSGLQFPNYSSELNVNALELDDSALYLCASSSPGQGYEQYFGPGTRLTVT.

The J gene is TRBJ1-2, the V gene TRBV6-1, with 8 bases that match TRBD1. Germline V gene data show CDR1 as MNHNS and CDR2 as SASEGT. This CDR3 is built from 14 residues. The V segment lost 9 bases and the J segment 1 base; nucleotides outside the gene matches: 7. Here the CDR3 DNA reads TGTGCCAGGCCAGACAGGGGATATAACTATGGCTACACCTTC. Its translation is CARPDRGYNYGYTF.

The chain combines TRBV6-6 with TRBJ1-4; D unresolved. The ends were cut back, 5 bases at V and 8 bases at J, with 21 bases in the middle. Germline CDR1 and CDR2: MNHNY and SVGAGI (reference sequence). The CDR3 sequence is 16 residues long. The CDR3 is CASSQLRPETSEKLFF. The CDR3 DNA reads as TGTGCCAGCAGTCAGTTAAGACCGGAGACGTCGGAAAAACTGTTTTTT.

This clone was recorded at least ten times. V gene TRBV6-1 combines with J gene TRBJ1-5, with no clear D. V lost 1 base, J lost 5 bases, and 12 bases lay in between. Per the germline V gene, CDR1 is MNHNS and CDR2 is SASEGT. There are 15 residues in the CDR3. CDR3 sequence (DNA): TGTGCCAGCAGTGAAGACGGCGCCGGGCATCAGCCCCAGCATTTT. It translates to CASSEDGAGHQPQHF.

The genes are TRBV5-4 and TRBJ2-2; TRBD1 matches at 7 bases. After removal of 3 bases from V and 6 bases from J, the junction contained 8 bases not matched to a gene. Per the germline V gene, CDR1 is SGHNT and CDR2 is YYREEE (reference sequence). The CDR3 spans 15 residues. CDR3 nucleotides: TGTGCCAGCAGCTCCCAGGGGGTCCTGGCCGGGGAGCTGTTTTTT. This sequence encodes CASSSQGVLAGELFF.

The chain carries TRBV29-1 and TRBJ1-3; D call uncertain. Germline V gene lookup returns CDR1 SQVTM and CDR2 ANQGSEA. CDR3 length: 13 residues. Trimming stripped 3 bases from V and 4 bases from J, with 10 bases between. CDR3 loop: CSVDLGIGNTIYF. Here the CDR3 DNA reads TGCAGCGTTGACCTGGGGATCGGAAACACCATATATTTT. Combining the CDR3 with reference TRBV29-1 and TRBJ1-3 gives the whole variable domain SAVISQKPSRDICQRGTSLTIQCQVDSQVTMMFWYRQQPGQSLTLIATANQGSEATYESGFVIDKFPISRPNLTFSTLTVSNMSPEDSSIYLCSVDLGIGNTIYFGEGSWLTVV.

This clone has more than one count but fewer than ten. The chain couples TRBV5-4 to TRBJ2-7; either TRBD1 or TRBD2 may fit D (5 bases each). The CDR3 spans 11 residues. The germline V and J ends were trimmed by 0 bases and 9 bases, with 7 bases remaining between them. Looked up from germline, CDR1 is SGHNT and CDR2 is YYREEE (reference sequence). Here the CDR3 reads CASSLGGLQYF. In nucleotides, the CDR3 is TGTGCCAGCAGCTTGGGGGGGTTGCAGTACTTC.

This sequence joins TRBV4-1 and TRBJ2-7; 7 bases agree with TRBD1. This CDR3 has 13 residues. V lost 1 base to trimming and J lost 6 bases; unmatched junction nucleotides: 3. CDR1 and CDR2 (germline): MGHRA, YSYEKL. The DNA for the CDR3 is TGCGCCAGCAGCCAAGGACAGGGTGGCGAGCAGTACTTC. It codes for CASSQGQGGEQYF.

V and J are TRBV10-1 and TRBJ1-5, with TRBD1 identical over 8 bases. The CDR3 runs 15 residues. V lost 11 bases and J lost 7; bases outside the gene matches: 16. The germline V gene encodes CDR1 WNHNN and CDR2 SYGVQD (reference sequence). The DNA of the CDR3 is TGCGCCCGAAGGGGAAACAGGGGGGGAAGGCAGCCCCAGCATTTT. Residues: CARRGNRGGRQPQHF.

The chain combines TRBV6-5 with TRBJ2-5, with TRBD1 matching over 7 bases. The CDR3 extends over 14 amino acids. The trim removed 5 bases at V and 4 bases at J, leaving 7 bases unmatched. Per the germline V gene, CDR1 is MNHEY and CDR2 is SVGAGI. The CDR3 DNA reads TGTGCCAGCAGTGCCGGGACAGTTAGAGAGACCCAGTACTTC. Amino acids: CASSAGTVRETQYF.

In its sample, this clone was seen a few times. The chain uses TRBV5-1 and TRBJ2-3, with D perhaps assigned TRBD1 or TRBD2 (5 bases each). V dropped 2 bases and J dropped 2 bases, with 12 bases sitting between them. CDR1 is SGHRS and CDR2 is YFSETQ in the germline V gene. This CDR3 comprises 15 residues. This chain's CDR3 is CASSFEGSDTDTQYF. CDR3 DNA sequence: TGCGCCAGCAGCTTTGAGGGGTCCGACACAGATACGCAGTATTTT.

This chain uses TRBV5-1 with TRBJ1-4, with D unclear. Germline CDR1 is SGHRS and CDR2 is YFSETQ. The CDR3 consists of 14 residues. V lost 5 bases and J 2 bases, leaving 10 bases between the germline ends. The CDR3 DNA reads TGCGCCAGCAGAAGGTTTGGGACTAATGAAAAACTGTTTTTT. Amino acid sequence: CASRRFGTNEKLFF.

The chain recombines TRBV4-1 with TRBJ2-5, with 7 nucleotides matching TRBD2. V shed 0 bases and J 2 bases; nucleotides not matched to a gene: 6. This CDR3 is built from 16 residues. Germline V CDR1 and CDR2: MGHRA, YSYEKL. CDR3 bases: TGCGCCAGCAGCCAAGATCCCCCTAGCGGTCAAGAGACCCAGTACTTC. Its protein product is CASSQDPPSGQETQYF.

The genes are TRBV5-8 and TRBJ1-6; TRBD1 might be the D (6 bases). Trimming stripped 4 bases from V and 13 bases from J, with 18 bases between. The germline V gene encodes CDR1 SGHTS and CDR2 YDEGEE. The CDR3 contains 14 residues. The CDR3 sequence: CASSLPGGPRPLHF. CDR3 coding DNA: TGTGCCAGCAGCCTACCCGGGGGGCCCCGGCCCCTCCACTTT.

Comments on this clone: An end of the junction does not agree with germline; a read error may underlie this. The gene calls are TRBV7-8 and TRBJ2-5; perhaps TRBD1 as D (5 bases). The CDR3 has 13 residues. CDR1 and CDR2 (germline): SGHVS, FQNEAQ. CDR3 DNA sequence: TGTGCCAGCAGCCCCCCAGGGCGAGAGGCCCAGTACTTC. This gives the protein CASSPPGREAQYF.

The V and J genes are TRBV2 and TRBJ1-4; D possibly corresponds to TRBD1 (5 bases). V gave up 8 bases and J gave up 3 bases, with 7 bases separating them. Germline V gene lookup returns CDR1 SNHLY and CDR2 FYNNEI. This CDR3 has 12 amino acids. CDR3 residues: CASEGPNEKLFF. The DNA of the CDR3 is TGTGCCAGCGAGGGACCTAATGAAAAACTGTTTTTT.

The rearrangement joins TRBV5-4 to TRBJ1-1; 7 nucleotides match TRBD1. The CDR3 spans 13 residues. V was clipped by 5 bases and J by 3 bases; unmatched bases: 4. Germline CDR1 is SGHNT and CDR2 is YYREEE (reference sequence). As DNA, the CDR3 is TGTGCCAGCAGGGGAACAGGGGACACTGAAGCTTTCTTT. Translated: CASRGTGDTEAFF.

The chain couples TRBV19 to TRBJ1-2; 8 bases agree with TRBD1. Trimming took 5 bases from V and 8 from J; bases not matched to a gene: 16. From germline, CDR1 is LNHDA and CDR2 SQIVND (reference sequence). The CDR3 loop spans 16 amino acids. The CDR3 DNA follows: TGTGCCAGTAGTCCATGGACAGGGAAGATGGAGGGGGGCTACACCTTC. Amino acid sequence: CASSPWTGKMEGGYTF.

This clone was found a few times. This chain connects TRBV11-2 to TRBJ1-2, with 7 bases lining up with TRBD1. CDR1 SGHAT and CDR2 FQNNGV come from the germline V gene. Trimming at V came to 5 bases and at J to 7 bases, leaving 10 bases not matched to a gene. CDR3 length: 14 residues. For the CDR3, the DNA is TGTGCCAGCAGCCTTGACAGGGCATCCGCTGGCTACACCTTC. This sequence encodes CASSLDRASAGYTF.

This clone occurred once. This chain joins TRBV7-9 and TRBJ2-5; possibly TRBD2 for D (6 bases). Trimming took 1 base from V and 5 from J, leaving 11 bases between them. CDR1 and CDR2 (germline): SEHNR, FQNEAQ (reference sequence). CDR3 length: 14 residues. The CDR3 loop is CASSLVMAGETQYF. DNA of the CDR3: TGTGCCAGCAGCTTAGTTATGGCGGGGGAGACCCAGTACTTC. The full variable domain, rest sourced from reference TRBV7-9 and TRBJ2-5, is DTGVSQNPRHKITKRGQNVTFRCDPISEHNRLYWYRQTLGQGPEFLTYFQNEAQLEKSRLLSDRFSAERPKGSFSTLEIQRTEQGDSAMYLCASSLVMAGETQYFGPGTRLLVL.

The gene calls are TRBV2 and TRBJ2-7; D might be TRBD1 (5 bases). The germline V and J ends were trimmed by 4 bases and 4 bases, with 14 bases remaining between them. There are 14 residues in the CDR3. Germline V CDR1 and CDR2: SNHLY, FYNNEI. The CDR3 loop reads CASSVWGRVYEQYF. CDR3 in DNA: TGTGCCAGCAGTGTTTGGGGCAGGGTGTACGAGCAGTACTTC.

This clone was recorded many times. The V call is TRBV6-4, the J call TRBJ1-2, with 8 bases aligning to TRBD1. The CDR3 extends over 16 amino acids. V trimming: 2 bases; J trimming: 4 bases; junction bases outside the gene matches: 9. Germline CDR1 reads MRHNA; CDR2 reads SNTAGT. The CDR3 region is CASSDVWTGNIYGYTF. Written as DNA, the CDR3 is TGTGCCAGCAGTGACGTATGGACAGGGAATATCTATGGCTACACCTTC.

V and J are TRBV7-8 and TRBJ1-6; the D gene is possibly TRBD1 (6 bases). Germline V CDR1 and CDR2: SGHVS, FQNEAQ. CDR3 length: 15 amino acids. The V gene lost 6 bases and the J gene lost 5 bases, with 14 bases spanning the gap. The CDR3 here is CASRRGQGHNSPLHF. CDR3 bases: TGTGCCAGCAGGCGGGGGCAGGGCCATAATTCACCCCTCCACTTT.

The sample holds one count of this clone. This sequence joins TRBV19 and TRBJ2-1; no clear D. Germline CDR1 and CDR2: LNHDA and SQIVND (reference sequence). CDR3 length: 15 amino acids. Between the trimmed V and J ends, which lost 1 base and 6 bases, there was a span of 13 bases. The CDR3 region has the DNA TGTGCCAGTAGTATAGGTTTTAGACGGGTCAATGAGCAGTTCTTC. This encodes CASSIGFRRVNEQFF.